This T cell receptor beta chain was identified during a study of cytomegalovirus exposure and HLA in healthy donors listed by TCRdb under 2017. Regarding the complete study: An earlier analysis of several hundred of the donors reported 276 Gb of sequence data and 95 million to 140 million unique TCR beta sequences obtained from approximately 180 million T cells. Approximately 330 gigabases of sequencing data and around 80 million unique TCR sequences made up an early release that covered approximately 620 HLA-typed donors. Of the 350 to 450 genotyped donors, less than 90% were placed in the genetic ancestry cluster associated with self-reported Caucasian donors. The aim of the study was to test whether cataloging public T cell receptors could identify signatures of past pathogen exposure. Using immunosequencing, the study profiled T cell repertoires from about 620 subjects and related those repertoires to cytomegalovirus serostatus. A separate validation cohort of roughly 130 different subjects was used in addition to the roughly 620-subject first cohort. To predict cytomegalovirus infection status, the study combined high-throughput TCR immunosequencing, statistical association of individual TCRs with disease status, and machine learning. A later analysis re-analyzed previously published TCR beta repertoires from roughly 690 donors and added high-resolution HLA genotyping to study TCR occurrence patterns. The later analysis used no new phenotypic data to find candidate immune exposures, relying instead on TCR beta sequences and their occurrence across donors. An earlier analysis of some 500 of the donors used high-throughput TCR beta sequencing to judge whether each TCR beta V gene segment behaved as functional or pseudogenic. Donor age, sex, ethnicity and CMV serostatus were collected together with the repertoire data. A later genetic analysis took genome-wide SNP genotypes for about 65% of the roughly 670 donors and used that subset as a discovery cohort. All discovery cohort repertoires had been generated using a single sequencing platform. HLA typing covered class I and class II loci at four-digit resolution. The number of typed donors differed by locus: roughly 629-640 for A, B, C, DRB1 and DQB1; 500 to 550 for DQA1; about 600 for DPA1; and around 470 for DPB1. Because of strong linkage in the cohort, roughly five DR-DQ haplotypes were treated as single units for association and clustering. Across around 400 genotyped donors of the cohort, an average of roughly 230,000 unique TCR beta nucleotide sequences per donor were sequenced, and approximately 17% of those sequences were non-productive.

On this clone: The clone's antigen remains unknown. Base qualities were left out, and no much larger clone turns up one base away.

Looking up the germline V gene yields CDR1 MGHDK and CDR2 SYGVNS. Germline trimming amounts to 2 bases on V and 3 bases on J, with 7 as the count of junction bases outside the gene matches. The CDR3 contains 16 residues, cysteine and phenylalanine counted. Just CDR3 DNA is preserved here, 48 bases in frame from base 1. In total, 666 healthy bone marrow donors made up the cohort. At the time of sampling, every cohort member was nominally healthy, though immune exposures that went unrecorded were likely present. The donor tested CMV seronegative and was one of the 352 seronegative cohort members. A peripheral blood sample was collected from each donor, and TCR beta sequencing was performed on peripheral blood mononuclear cells. The Qiagen DNeasy Blood Extraction Kit was used to extract genomic DNA from the blood cell samples. General study outcomes and caveats: Three of the identified cytomegalovirus-associated TCR beta chains were confirmed in vitro to be specific for cytomegalovirus antigens. In a later genetic analysis, a missense DCLRE1C variant was associated with V-gene and J-gene trimming of TCR beta chains, and the association was replicated in an independent cohort. Specific HLA alleles were associated with 15,000 to 20,000 TCR beta sequences at a false discovery rate of 0.05 in a later analysis. In a later analysis, most CMV-associated TCR beta chains were found to appear HLA-restricted, with HLA associations seemingly driven largely by CMV exposure. A later analysis found that HLA-associated TCR beta chains were more clonally expanded and had lower generation probabilities than equally common non-associated chains. Correlated functional status among segregating V segments might be attributable to linkage disequilibrium, but an unknown experimental factor could not be ruled out. Because counts were too low, seventeen rarely observed V segments, including chromosome 9 orphons, were left out of the earlier analysis of some 600 of the donors. A further reported finding was that TCR beta sequences accurately predicted the HLA-A and HLA-B alleles for most subjects in the first cohort. Several of the top co-occurrence clusters appeared to be linked to parvovirus B19, influenza, CMV and Epstein-Barr virus, according to a later analysis. In a later analysis, the rate of TCR association differed among HLA loci, with DRB1 alleles having the most associated TCRs and HLA-C alleles having the fewest. According to the authors, the approach could potentially be generalized to other disease states and immunological phenotypes. When HLA alleles, especially DR and DQ, strongly co-occurred, TCR associations were difficult to assign to individual alleles. For the cohort, immune exposure information was limited to CMV serostatus. A later genetic analysis reported fewer N-insertions in productive TCRs among donors in an Asian-associated ancestry cluster than the roughly 670-donor mean. Cytomegalovirus status was reported to be diagnosed by the classifier with high specificity and sensitivity in both the original and validation cohorts. The sequencing pipeline was judged likely to have produced a cluster of highly shared sequence variants as a technical artifact. In this cohort, only TCR beta chains were sequenced, and detectable features were limited by the absence of alpha or paired-chain data. Sequencing depth was assumed to be roughly uniform across donors in the presence/absence analyses, though that assumption may not hold. Because some donors lacked HLA typing at each locus, the association tests relied only on the typed subset. In an earlier analysis of around 600 of the donors, most TCR beta V segments appeared in productive rearrangements about 87% or about 30% of the time, broadly matching IMGT annotations. A total of roughly 160 TCR beta chains were listed by the study as associated with cytomegalovirus. Some IMGT-functional V segments, including TRBV6-2 and TRBV6-3, could not be told apart with the 87-base-pair reads, so those segments were excluded. Most TCR sequences were seen in very few donors, while some public TCRs were found in many individuals.

Preparation of the library involved the immunoSEQ multiplex PCR assay. For the multiplex PCR, a mixture combining 60 forward primers for TCR Vbeta segments and 13 reverse primers for TCR Jbeta segments was used. Amplification of the CDR3 region of rearranged TCR beta genes was performed with a multiplex PCR assay on genomic DNA. The amplified TCR beta libraries were sequenced on the Illumina HiSeq System as 87-base-pair reads. As for how the authors treated the data: A later analysis counted 65 million to 90 million unique TCR beta chains across the 666 repertoires, and roughly 9.9 million of these chains were shared by at least two donors. Raw reads were error-corrected and collapsed into unique sequences by a nearest-neighbor algorithm in which closely related sequences were merged to remove PCR and sequencing errors. CDR3 sequences were aligned to IMGT reference sequences to assign V, D and J gene segments. For a sequence to be retained, a match of at least six nucleotides to both a V gene segment and a J gene segment was required. Rearrangements were called productive when the CDR3 lacked stop codons and stayed in frame with V and J; all others were non-productive. Following IMGT convention, CDR3 was defined as the stretch from the second conserved V-encoded cysteine up to the conserved J-encoded phenylalanine. Sequences without an unambiguous match to a single V gene segment were excluded from the earlier analysis of approximately 560 of the donors. In an earlier analysis of several hundred of the donors, V segments were called functional above 56.7% productive rearrangements and were called segregating when the between-donor standard deviation exceeded 5%. A statistical classification framework was built to diagnose cytomegalovirus status from the catalog of TCR beta chain sequences. In a later analysis, TCR nucleotide sequences were compared against IMGT/GENE-DB human TR gene sequences so that V and J genes could be assigned. Using the TCRdist pipeline, a later analysis assigned CDR3 sequences along with most-parsimonious VDJ recombination scenarios. In a later analysis, each TCR beta chain was defined by its CDR3 amino acid sequence together with its V-gene family, and reads without a unique V-gene family were excluded. To address suspected cross-contamination and a sequencing artifact, a later analysis removed 450 to 700 highly shared, low-generation-probability nucleotide sequences. For each public chain, a later analysis derived a clonal expansion index from normalized ranks of inferred template counts within each repertoire. A later analysis computed generation probabilities with a VDJ recombination model fitted to out-of-frame rearrangements, and checked the results against IGoR. In a later analysis, TCR-TCR, TCR-HLA and TCR-CMV co-occurrence was scored with hypergeometric tests, and a repertoire-size bias correction was applied to TCR pairs. False discovery rates were estimated in a later analysis by permuting HLA or CMV assignments 20 times. In a later analysis, co-occurring TCRs were grouped using DBSCAN, with TCRdist sequence similarity added in when clustering inside HLA-allele-positive subsets. Repertoires with fewer than 30,000 or more than 120,000 public chains, plus five repertoires with anomalous nucleotide sharing, were excluded from co-occurrence clustering. TCRdb obtained this table from immuneACCESS and retained in-frame rearrangements with V and J assigned. These tables miss some clones; where compared with another copy, unresolved V genes account for less than half of the shortfall, and the remainder is unexplained. The V and J calls and the clone size are those of that table, but D and trimming were determined from the DNA. This sample holds 150,000 to 200,000 clones; approximately 78% were observed only once. The top ten hold roughly 0.75% of the sample.

The clonotype comes from a woman between 18 and 30 years old in good health and CMV-seronegative. Sequencing used PBMCs. The rearrangement combines TRBV25-1 with TRBJ2-5, with TRBD2 identical over 9 junction bases. The CDR3 region: CASSEISGGIEETQYF. The base sequence is TGTGCCAGCAGTGAAATTAGCGGGGGTATTGAAGAGACCCAGTACTTC. The full variable domain, with segments outside the CDR3 supplied by the reference TRBV25-1 and TRBJ2-5 proteins, appears as EADIYQTPRYLVIGTGKKITLECSQTMGHDKMYWYQQDPGMELHLIHYSYGVNSTEKGDLSSESTVSRIRTEHFPLTLESARPSHTSQYLCASSEISGGIEETQYFGPGTRLLVL.